The clone carrying this T cell receptor (beta chain) was counted a few times. Its antigen is unknown. The data were obtained in a study of cytomegalovirus exposure and HLA in healthy donors. Overall study results and limits: In a later analysis, at a false discovery rate of 0.05, approximately 18,000 TCR beta sequences were associated with HLA alleles. TCR beta chains associated with HLA were, in a later analysis, more clonally expanded than equally common others.

Researchers ran the PCR with 60 Vbeta and 13 Jbeta primers. The repertoire was sequenced with immunoSEQ multiplex PCR; TCRdb's copy has only in-frame clones and lacks some. The sample lists 110,000 to 150,000 clones; about 79% were seen once. V was pared by 2 bases and J by 2 bases, with 19 bases between. The CDR3 is 17 amino acids. The germline gives CDR1 LGHNA, CDR2 YSLEER. Sequenced input: PBMCs. V and J are TRBV4-3 and TRBJ2-7; possible D gene TRBD1, 6 bases. This clonotype was sampled from a woman aged 30 to 39 in good health and CMV-seronegative. Here the CDR3 DNA reads TGCGCCAGCAGCCAACCTCGGCTCGAGGGGGTAACCTACGAGCAGTACTTC. Protein sequence: CASSQPRLEGVTYEQYF.